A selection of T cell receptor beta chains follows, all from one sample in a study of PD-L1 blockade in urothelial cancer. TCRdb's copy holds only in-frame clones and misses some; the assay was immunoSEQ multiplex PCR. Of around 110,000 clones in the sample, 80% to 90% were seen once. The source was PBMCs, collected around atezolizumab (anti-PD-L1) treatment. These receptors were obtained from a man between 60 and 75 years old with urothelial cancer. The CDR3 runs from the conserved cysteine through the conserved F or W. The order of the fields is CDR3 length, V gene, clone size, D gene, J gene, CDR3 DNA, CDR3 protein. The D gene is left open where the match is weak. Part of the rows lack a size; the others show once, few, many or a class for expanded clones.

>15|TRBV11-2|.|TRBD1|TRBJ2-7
TGTGCCAGCAGCCATGTGGGGGGACAGGCCTACGAGCAGTACTTC
CASSHVGGQAYEQYF
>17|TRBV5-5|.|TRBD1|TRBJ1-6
TGTGCCAGCAGCTCTCTGGGACAGGGAGGTCATAATTCACCCCTCCACTTT
CASSSLGQGGHNSPLHF
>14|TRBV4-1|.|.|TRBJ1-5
TGCGCCAGCAGCCAACTTACAGGTAATCAGCCCCAGCATTTT
CASSQLTGNQPQHF
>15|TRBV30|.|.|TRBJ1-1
TGTGCCTGGAGGGAGGTTCTGGGGGGGAACACTGAAGCTTTCTTT
CAWREVLGGNTEAFF
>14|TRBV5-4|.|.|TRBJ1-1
TGTGCCAGCAGCTTGGGGGCCATGAACACTGAAGCTTTCTTT
CASSLGAMNTEAFF
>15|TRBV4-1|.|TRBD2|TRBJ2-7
TGCGCCAGCAGCATGGGACTAGCAGATTTCTACGAGCAGTACTTC
CASSMGLADFYEQYF
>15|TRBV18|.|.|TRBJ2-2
TGTGCCAGCTCACCTATCGGAGGGAACACCGGGGAGCTGTTTTTT
CASSPIGGNTGELFF
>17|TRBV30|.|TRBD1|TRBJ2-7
TGTGCCTGGACAGAAAGACCGGGACAGGTTAGCTCCTACGAGCAGTACTTC
CAWTERPGQVSSYEQYF
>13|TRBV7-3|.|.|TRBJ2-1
TGTGCCAGCAGCTTAGGGCAACCGGATGAGCAGTTCTTC
CASSLGQPDEQFF
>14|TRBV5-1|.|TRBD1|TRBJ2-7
TGCGCCAGCAGCCCCGGACAGGGTCGGCGGGAGCAGTACTTC
CASSPGQGRREQYF
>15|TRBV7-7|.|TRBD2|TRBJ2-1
TGTGCTAGCAGCCCGACTAGCGGGAGTTACAATGAGCAGTTCTTC
CASSPTSGSYNEQFF
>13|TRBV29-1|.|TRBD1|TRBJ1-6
TGCAGCGTACGGACAGGGGGAAATTCACCCCTCCACTTT
CSVRTGGNSPLHF
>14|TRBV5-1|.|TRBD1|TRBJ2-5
TGCGCCAGCAGCTCCGGGGACAGCTCCGAGACCCAGTACTTC
CASSSGDSSETQYF
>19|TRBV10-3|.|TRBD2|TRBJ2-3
TGTGCCATCAGCCGAGTAACACTAGCGGGAGAGTGGGGCGCAGATACGCAGTATTTT
CAISRVTLAGEWGADTQYF
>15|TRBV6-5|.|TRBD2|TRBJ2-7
TGTGCCAGCAGCCGGGGACTGCGGGAGGCGAGCGAGCAGTACTTC
CASSRGLREASEQYF
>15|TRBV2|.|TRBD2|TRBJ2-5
TGTGCCAGCAGTGGCCGAGCTAGCGGTCAAGAGACCCAGTACTTC
CASSGRASGQETQYF
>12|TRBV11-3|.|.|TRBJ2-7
TGTGCCAGCAGCCGGGGAGTCTTGGAGCAGTACTTC
CASSRGVLEQYF
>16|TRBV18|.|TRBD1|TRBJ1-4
TGTGCCAGCTCACCCACTCGACAGGGGCCTAATGAAAAACTGTTTTTT
CASSPTRQGPNEKLFF
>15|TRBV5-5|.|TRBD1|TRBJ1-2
TGTGCCAGCAGCCTCGAGGGGGCGCCTAACTATGGCTACACCTTC
CASSLEGAPNYGYTF
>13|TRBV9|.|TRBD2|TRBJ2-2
TGTGCCAGCAGCGTGGGACTACTAGGGGAGCTGTTTTTT
CASSVGLLGELFF
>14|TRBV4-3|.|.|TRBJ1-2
TGCGCCAGCAGCCAAGGGGGCAGCTCCTATGGCTACACCTTC
CASSQGGSSYGYTF
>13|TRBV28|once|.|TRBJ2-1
TGTGCCAGCAGTTCCCGACGGGGCAATGAGCAGTTCTTC
CASSSRRGNEQFF
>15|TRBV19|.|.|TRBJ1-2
TGTGCCAGTAGGCAAACACCCGGGAGGACCTATGGCTACACCTTC
CASRQTPGRTYGYTF
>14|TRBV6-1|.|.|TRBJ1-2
TGTGCCAGCAGTGAAGTGGCGAGGTTGCGCGGCTACACCTTC
CASSEVARLRGYTF
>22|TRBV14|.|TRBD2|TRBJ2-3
TGTGCCAGCAGCCAAGAAAGTGCAGCCGGACTAGCGGGGGGCCGTTCCGCAGATACGCAGTATTTT
CASSQESAAGLAGGRSADTQYF
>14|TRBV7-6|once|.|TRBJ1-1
TGTGCCAGCAGCTTATCAACGGGGTCCACTGAAGCTTTCTTT
CASSLSTGSTEAFF
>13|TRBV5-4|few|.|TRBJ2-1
TGTGCCAGCAGCTTGCCTGGACAAAATGAGCAGTTCTTC
CASSLPGQNEQFF
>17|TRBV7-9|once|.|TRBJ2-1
TGTGCCAGCAGCTTAGGTAGGCGATCCACTAGGGAATATGAGCAGTTCTTC
CASSLGRRSTREYEQFF
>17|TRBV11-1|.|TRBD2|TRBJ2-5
TGTGCCAGCAGCTTTCGTACGGGACTAGCGGACCAAGAGACCCAGTACTTC
CASSFRTGLADQETQYF
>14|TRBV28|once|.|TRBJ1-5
TGTGCCAGCAGTTTAGGGCGGGGCCATCAGCCCCAGCATTTT
CASSLGRGHQPQHF
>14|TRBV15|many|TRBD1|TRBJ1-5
TGTGCCACCAGCGAGACAGGGGGCGAACAGCCCCAGCATTTT
CATSETGGEQPQHF
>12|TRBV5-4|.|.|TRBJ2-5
TGTGCCAGCAGCTTGGCCGCGGAGACCCAGTACTTC
CASSLAAETQYF
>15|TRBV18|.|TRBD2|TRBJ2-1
TGTGCCAGCTCACCGGGGACTAGCGGGGACAATGAGCAGTTCTTC
CASSPGTSGDNEQFF
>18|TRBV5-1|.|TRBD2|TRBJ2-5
TGCGCCAGCAGCATAGGGACTAGCGGGGGCCGGTACCAAGAGACCCAGTACTTC
CASSIGTSGGRYQETQYF
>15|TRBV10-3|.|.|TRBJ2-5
TGTGCCATCAGTGAGTCGGTGGGCGCCCAAGAGACCCAGTACTTC
CAISESVGAQETQYF
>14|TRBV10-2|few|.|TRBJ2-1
TGCGCCAGCAGTGGAGGGCTAGGTCATGGTGAGCAGTTCTTC
CASSGGLGHGEQFF
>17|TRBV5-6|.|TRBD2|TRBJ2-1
TGTGCCAGCATTTATGGGGGGATAGCGGGCCCTCTAGGTGAGCAGTTCTTC
CASIYGGIAGPLGEQFF
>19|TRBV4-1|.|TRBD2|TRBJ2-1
TGCGCCAGCAGCCAAGGTCTAGCGGGAGGGCCGTTCGACTACAATGAGCAGTTCTTC
CASSQGLAGGPFDYNEQFF
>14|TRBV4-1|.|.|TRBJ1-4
TGCGCCAGCAGCCTGGACAGAGCAAATGAAAAACTGTTTTTT
CASSLDRANEKLFF
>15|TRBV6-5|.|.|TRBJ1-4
TGTGCCAGCAGTTACTCGAAGGGAGGGAATGAAAAACTGTTTTTT
CASSYSKGGNEKLFF
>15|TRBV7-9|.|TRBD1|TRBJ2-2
TGTGCCAGCAGCCGGGACAGGCAAAACACCGGGGAGCTGTTTTTT
CASSRDRQNTGELFF
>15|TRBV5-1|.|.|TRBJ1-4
TGCGCCAGCAGCTTGTTGCGGGGGCCGAATGAAAAACTGTTTTTT
CASSLLRGPNEKLFF